The T cell receptor beta chain described here comes from a study of OX40 agonist ivuxolimab in advanced cancers. Study observations and caveats: Clonal expansion among partial responders at 0.1-3.0 mg/kg ranked near the lowest.

Prior autoimmune disease or systemic immunosuppression barred patients. A word on this clone: The target antigen is unknown.

Generated by immunoSEQ multiplex PCR, the TCRdb table keeps only in-frame clones and is missing some. The data show some 49,000 clones, roughly four fifths seen once. CDR1 KGHSH and CDR2 LQKENI come from the germline V gene. This CDR3 has 13 amino acids. This TCR derives from an adult with an advanced solid tumor such as melanoma, head and neck, liver or kidney cancer. The genes are TRBV18 and TRBJ2-5; 8 nucleotides agree with TRBD1. The J call may be mistaken, given a closer DNA end match to TRBJ2-7. The source was CD4+ or CD8+ T cells sorted from blood, collected in a trial of the OX40 agonist ivuxolimab. The CDR3 DNA is TGTGCCAGCTCGGACGGACAGGGCCACGAGCAGTACTTC. Its translation is CASSDGQGHEQYF.